The next 23 T cell receptor beta chains were all read from a single sample in a study of radiation and T cells in renal cell carcinoma. Time point here: blood 4 weeks post-SBRT, at nephrectomy. Stated treatment: 15 Gy SBRT to primary tumor, nephrectomy 4 weeks later. The method was immunoSEQ multiplex PCR; TCRdb's version includes in-frame clones alone and lacks a portion of them. Among about 90,000 clones listed, 84% were seen once. Specimen: blood, collected from a patient whose treatment included radiotherapy and nephrectomy. The receptors derive from a man aged 55-75 years with renal cell carcinoma.

Of note for this clone: The same CDR3 also results from other DNA sequences found in this sample. This sequence joins TRBV4-3 and TRBJ2-3; possibly TRBD1 for D (5 bases). Germline lookup yields CDR1 LGHNA and CDR2 YSLEER. V lost 0 bases and J lost 3, with 7 bases in between. The CDR3 length is 14 residues. CDR3 residues: CASSQDSGTDTQYF. The CDR3 region has the DNA TGCGCCAGCAGCCAAGATTCAGGGACAGATACGCAGTATTTT.

The chain couples TRBV11-3 to TRBJ2-7; D gene unclear. The germline CDR1 and CDR2 sequences are SGHNT and YENEEA. The CDR3 has 13 residues. V lost 5 bases and J 3 bases, leaving 11 bases between the germline ends. CDR3 in amino acids: CASSIDVSYEQYF. The CDR3 DNA is TGTGCCAGCAGCATCGACGTGAGCTACGAGCAGTACTTC.

This chain links TRBV11-2 with TRBJ2-7, with 9 positions matching TRBD2. The germline V gene encodes CDR1 SGHAT and CDR2 FQNNGV. CDR3 length: 15 residues. After removal of 1 base from V and 3 bases from J, the junction contained 4 bases not matched to a gene. The CDR3 DNA sequence: TGTGCCAGCAGCTTAGGCCTAGCGGGGTTCTACGAGCAGTACTTC. Translating it yields CASSLGLAGFYEQYF.

The rearrangement links TRBV15 to TRBJ1-5; a weak D match, TRBD1 (6 bases). This CDR3 is built from 17 residues. Germline values: CDR1 LNHNV, CDR2 YYDKDF (reference sequence). The V gene lost 8 bases and the J gene lost 1 base, with 21 bases spanning the gap. The CDR3 loop reads CATQDGGLRVSNQPQHF. The DNA for the CDR3 is TGTGCCACCCAAGACGGGGGCTTGAGGGTAAGCAATCAGCCCCAGCATTTT.

The chain joins TRBV13 to TRBJ2-5, with D perhaps matching TRBD1 or TRBD2 (7 bases each). The CDR3 loop spans 13 amino acids. Germline-derived CDR1 and CDR2 are PRHDT and FYEKMQ (reference sequence). V was clipped by 5 bases and J by 9 bases, with 16 bases between them. The CDR3 DNA sequence: TGTGCCAGCAGCCCCACACAGGGGAGGGCCCAGTACTTC. This codes for CASSPTQGRAQYF. Full variable domain (remainder filled in from reference TRBV13 and TRBJ2-5): AAGVIQSPRHLIKEKRETATLKCYPIPRHDTVYWYQQGPGQDPQFLISFYEKMQSDKGSIPDRFSAQQFSDYHSELNMSSLELGDSALYFCASSPTQGRAQYFGPGTRLLVL.

This sequence joins TRBV5-6 and TRBJ1-4; weak D call: TRBD1 (5 bases). The length of the CDR3 is 15 residues. CDR1 and CDR2 from the germline V gene are SGHDT and YYEEEE. V was trimmed by 4 bases and J by 2 bases, leaving 12 bases between them. In DNA form, the CDR3 reads TGTGCCAGCAGCCCGAGAGGGGCGACTAATGAAAAACTGTTTTTT. It yields the protein CASSPRGATNEKLFF.

The rearrangement joins TRBV7-8 to TRBJ2-7, with D possibly being TRBD1 or TRBD2 (6 bases each). Germline CDR1 is SGHVS and CDR2 is FQNEAQ. The CDR3 consists of 15 residues. Trimming pared 2 bases from V and 1 base from J, leaving 12 bases between. CDR3 region: CASSLWRGRSYEQYF. For the CDR3, the DNA is TGTGCCAGCAGCTTATGGAGGGGGAGGTCCTACGAGCAGTACTTC. The whole variable domain, remainder taken from reference TRBV7-8 and TRBJ2-7, is GAGVSQSPRYKVAKRGQDVALRCDPISGHVSLFWYQQALGQGPEFLTYFQNEAQLDKSGLPSDRFFAERPEGSVSTLKIQRTQQEDSAVYLCASSLWRGRSYEQYFGPGTRLTVT.

The gene calls are TRBV5-4 and TRBJ1-4; D gene uncertain. Germline V gene lookup returns CDR1 SGHNT and CDR2 YYREEE (reference sequence). The CDR3 length is 15 residues. V was pared by 1 base and J by 4 bases, with 11 bases between. CDR3 protein: CASSLKTEINEKLFF. The CDR3 DNA is TGTGCCAGCAGCTTGAAAACGGAAATTAATGAAAAACTGTTTTTT.

V is TRBV7-9 and J is TRBJ2-7; no reliable D call. Germline CDR1 and CDR2: SEHNR and FQNEAQ (reference sequence). CDR3 length equals 11 residues. V dropped 3 bases and J dropped 0 bases, with 0 bases sitting between them. CDR3 sequence reads: CASSFSYEQYF. The CDR3 DNA reads as TGTGCCAGCAGCTTCTCCTACGAGCAGTACTTC. Based on the CDR3 plus reference TRBV7-9 and TRBJ2-7, the full variable domain is DTGVSQNPRHKITKRGQNVTFRCDPISEHNRLYWYRQTLGQGPEFLTYFQNEAQLEKSRLLSDRFSAERPKGSFSTLEIQRTEQGDSAMYLCASSFSYEQYFGPGTRLTVT.

This chain connects TRBV10-3 to TRBJ2-3, with unresolved D. There are 12 residues in the CDR3. Germline lookup yields CDR1 ENHRY and CDR2 SYGVKD. The V and J ends lost 2 bases and 4 bases respectively, with 4 bases between them. CDR3 DNA sequence: TGTGCCATCAGTGAGGTGGCAGATACGCAGTATTTT. Amino acid sequence: CAISEVADTQYF.

The V gene is TRBV29-1, the J gene TRBJ2-3; D tentatively fits TRBD1 or TRBD2 (5 bases each). This CDR3 spans 14 amino acids. Germline CDR1 and CDR2: SQVTM and ANQGSEA. Trimming took off 7 bases at V and 1 base at J, with 15 bases between the two ends. In DNA form, the CDR3 reads TGCAGCGGGGGGTTGGGGATCGGCACAGATACGCAGTATTTT. Its protein product is CSGGLGIGTDTQYF.

The CDR3 loop reads CASEINPGQGPPGLAGRRYEQYF. DNA of the CDR3: TGTGCCAGCGAAATAAACCCGGGACAGGGGCCCCCGGGACTAGCGGGAAGGCGCTACGAGCAGTACTTC. The chain has TRBV2 and TRBJ2-7; TRBD2 matches 13 bases. Germline V gene lookup returns CDR1 SNHLY and CDR2 FYNNEI. The CDR3 sequence is 23 residues long. Trimming took 8 bases from V and 3 from J; bases not matched to a gene: 31.

The chain combines TRBV6-1 with TRBJ1-5, with 7 bases aligning to TRBD1. The CDR3 runs 15 residues. CDR1 is MNHNS and CDR2 is SASEGT in the germline V gene. V lost 4 bases to trimming and J lost 7 bases; unmatched junction nucleotides: 10. In nucleotides, the CDR3 is TGTGCCAGCAGTGGTCGGACAGGAATAGGACAGCCCCAGCATTTT. As protein: CASSGRTGIGQPQHF.

This chain joins TRBV15 and TRBJ2-2; a possible D gene is TRBD1 (6 bases). In germline, CDR1 is LNHNV, CDR2 YYDKDF (reference sequence). The CDR3 runs 13 residues. V was shortened by 5 bases and J by 6 bases, with 10 bases between the two germline ends. The chain's CDR3 is CATSLYRAGELFF. The CDR3 DNA is TGTGCCACCAGCCTATACAGGGCCGGGGAGCTGTTTTTT. The full variable domain, with the rest looked up from reference TRBV15 and TRBJ2-2, is DAMVIQNPRYQVTQFGKPVTLSCSQTLNHNVMYWYQQKSSQAPKLLFHYYDKDFNNEADTPDNFQSRRPNTSFCFLDIRSPGLGDTAMYLCATSLYRAGELFFGEGSRLTVL.

The V gene is TRBV7-2, the J gene TRBJ2-7, with D unclear. The germline V gene has CDR1 SGHTA and CDR2 FQGNSA. This CDR3 spans 14 amino acids. With 3 bases removed from V and 0 bases from J, the gap between germline ends came to 9 bases. CDR3 sequence reads: CASSFVQNSYEQYF. DNA of the CDR3: TGTGCCAGCAGCTTTGTCCAGAACTCCTACGAGCAGTACTTC.

This sequence joins TRBV19 and TRBJ2-7; 7 positions agree with TRBD1. Per the germline V gene, CDR1 is LNHDA and CDR2 is SQIVND (reference sequence). Trimming took 4 bases from V and 6 from J; bases not matched to a gene: 9. This CDR3 has 14 amino acids. The chain's CDR3 is CASSKTGTPPEQYF. CDR3 bases: TGTGCCAGTAGTAAGACAGGGACCCCACCCGAGCAGTACTTC.

CDR3 coding DNA: TGTGCCACCAGCGGAAGGACAGGGGATGGGCAGCCCCAGCATTTT. This sequence encodes CATSGRTGDGQPQHF. The V and J genes are TRBV15 and TRBJ1-5, with 9 bases aligning to TRBD1. The CDR3 length is 15 residues. J lost 7 bases, V lost 5 bases, and 9 bases had no gene match. From germline, CDR1 is LNHNV and CDR2 YYDKDF (reference sequence).

The rearrangement joins TRBV5-1 to TRBJ2-4, with D uncertain. V lost 0 bases and J lost 3, with 7 bases in between. This CDR3 is built from 14 residues. The V gene's germline CDR1 is SGHRS and CDR2 YFSETQ. The CDR3 region is CASSLAGLKNIQYF. The CDR3 coding sequence is TGCGCCAGCAGCTTGGCGGGTCTCAAAAACATTCAGTACTTC.

This clone occurred a few times. The genes are TRBV5-1 and TRBJ2-4, with 8 nucleotides matching TRBD1. With 1 base clipped from V and 15 bases from J, the junction kept 9 bases outside the gene matches. From germline, CDR1 is SGHRS and CDR2 YFSETQ. This CDR3 is 13 amino acids long. The CDR3 sequence: CASSLKTGTGWYF. The CDR3 DNA reads TGCGCCAGCAGCTTGAAAACCGGGACAGGCTGGTACTTC.

The chain combines TRBV5-4 with TRBJ2-5; TRBD2 matches 14 bases. CDR3 length: 16 residues. Germline CDR1 reads SGHNT; CDR2 reads YYREEE (reference sequence). The V and J ends lost 3 bases and 5 bases, in that order; junction bases with no gene match: 6. CDR3 in DNA: TGTGCCAGCAGCTCCAGGACTAGCGGGAGGTTTGAGACCCAGTACTTC. Translated: CASSSRTSGRFETQYF.

The chain recombines TRBV11-2 with TRBJ1-4; D perhaps matches TRBD1 (5 bases). The CDR3 sequence is 15 residues long. Trimming took 6 bases from V and 3 from J, leaving 14 bases between them. In germline, CDR1 is SGHAT, CDR2 FQNNGV. The CDR3 region has the DNA TGTGCCAGCAGGCAGCCGGGACGGCCTAATGAAAAACTGTTTTTT. Amino acids: CASRQPGRPNEKLFF.

The chain carries TRBV6-5 and TRBJ2-1, with TRBD2 as a possible D gene (6 bases). From germline, CDR1 is MNHEY and CDR2 SVGAGI. The CDR3 is 15 residues long. V was clipped by 2 bases and J by 3 bases, with 11 bases between them. The CDR3 is CASSYGMTSYNEQFF. In DNA form, the CDR3 reads TGTGCCAGCAGTTACGGGATGACTAGCTACAATGAGCAGTTCTTC.

The rearrangement joins TRBV19 to TRBJ2-3; 11 bases line up with TRBD2. CDR3 length equals 17 residues. With 5 bases clipped from V and 3 bases from J, the junction kept 10 bases outside the gene matches. From germline, CDR1 is LNHDA and CDR2 SQIVND (reference sequence). DNA for the CDR3: TGTGCCAGTAGTTCTCAAACTAGCGGGAGTTATACAGATACGCAGTATTTT. It codes for CASSSQTSGSYTDTQYF.